The rows below give T cell receptor beta chains drawn from one sample of a study of STAT5B mutations in CD4+ large granular lymphocyte leukemia. The protocol was immunoSEQ multiplex PCR, while the TCRdb copy is restricted to in-frame clones and leaves out a portion. The top ten clones hold approximately 60% of a sample with 5,500 to 6,000 clones, 77% of them seen once. The sample was PBMCs. These receptors originate from an older man with CD4+ T-cell large granular lymphocyte leukemia. Each CDR3 is given with its conserved first and last residue. The D gene is left open where the match is weak. The size of a clone is reported for some rows only, either as once, few or many, or as a class for expanded clones.

>TRBJ2-4|NA|NA|TRBV29-1
CSVEEGVLAKNIQYF
TGCAGCGTTGAAGAGGGGGTCCTAGCCAAAAACATTCAGTACTTC
>TRBJ1-3|NA|NA|TRBV4-3
CASSQDSSSGNTIYF
TGCGCCAGCAGCCAGGATAGTTCGTCTGGAAACACCATATATTTT
>TRBJ2-7|NA|NA|TRBV9
CASSGMLGVEQYF
TGTGCCAGCAGCGGGATGTTAGGGGTCGAGCAGTACTTC
>TRBJ2-7|NA|NA|TRBV5-4
CASSFSSGMTVLYEQYF
TGTGCCAGCAGCTTTTCCTCCGGGATGACAGTCCTATACGAGCAGTACTTC
>TRBJ1-1|once|NA|TRBV28
CASKLGGWNTEAFF
TGTGCCAGCAAATTGGGAGGGTGGAACACTGAAGCTTTCTTT
>TRBJ2-1|NA|NA|TRBV7-2
CASSSYGDEQFF
TGTGCCAGCAGCTCCTATGGCGATGAGCAGTTCTTC
>TRBJ2-7|NA|NA|TRBV7-2
CASSLRGGDIYEQYF
TGTGCCAGCAGCTTAAGAGGCGGGGACATATACGAGCAGTACTTC
>TRBJ1-5|NA|NA|TRBV4-3
CASSQDRNQPQHF
TGCGCCAGCAGCCAAGACAGGAATCAGCCCCAGCATTTT
>TRBJ2-1|NA|TRBD2|TRBV27
CASSSPLAGGSYNEQFF
TGTGCCAGCAGTTCTCCCTTAGCGGGGGGGTCCTACAATGAGCAGTTCTTC
>TRBJ2-7|NA|TRBD1|TRBV7-7
CASSLWLGDRVIHEQYF
TGTGCCAGCAGCTTATGGTTGGGGGACAGGGTAATACACGAGCAGTACTTC
>TRBJ1-1|NA|NA|TRBV19
CASSPDRANTEAFF
TGTGCCAGTAGCCCAGACAGAGCGAACACTGAAGCTTTCTTT
>TRBJ1-5|NA|TRBD1|TRBV18
CASSPTGTDSNQPQHF
TGTGCCAGCTCACCAACCGGGACAGATAGCAATCAGCCCCAGCATTTT
>TRBJ2-7|NA|NA|TRBV19
CASSIPHGSSYEQYF
TGTGCCAGTAGTATTCCTCACGGGAGCTCCTACGAGCAGTACTTC
>TRBJ1-1|NA|TRBD1|TRBV6-5
CASSTGQAEAFF
TGTGCCAGCAGTACTGGACAGGCGGAAGCTTTCTTT
>TRBJ2-7|few|TRBD2|TRBV11-2
CASEPGLYRSYEQYF
TGTGCCAGTGAGCCGGGACTATATCGCTCCTACGAGCAGTACTTC
>TRBJ1-1|NA|NA|TRBV9
CASTVGGVNTEAFF
TGTGCCAGCACCGTCGGGGGGGTGAACACTGAAGCTTTCTTT
>TRBJ2-7|NA|TRBD1|TRBV5-1
CASSERTGVYEQYF
TGCGCCAGCAGCGAAAGGACAGGAGTCTACGAGCAGTACTTC
>TRBJ2-1|NA|TRBD2|TRBV27
CASSFAGDYNEQFF
TGTGCCAGCAGTTTTGCGGGAGACTACAATGAGCAGTTCTTC
>TRBJ1-2|NA|NA|TRBV7-3
CASSPWGGGTGSNYGYTF
TGTGCCAGCAGCCCCTGGGGCGGAGGGACGGGGAGTAACTATGGCTACACCTTC
>TRBJ1-1|NA|NA|TRBV27
CASSLWGGVSTEAFF
TGTGCCAGCAGCCTGTGGGGGGGGGTTAGCACTGAAGCTTTCTTT
>TRBJ2-3|NA|NA|TRBV7-9
CASGQMVDTQYF
TGTGCCAGCGGGCAGATGGTGGATACGCAGTATTTT
>TRBJ2-2|NA|NA|TRBV11-1
CASSLGWMNTGELFF
TGTGCCAGCAGCTTAGGGTGGATGAACACCGGGGAGCTGTTTTTT
>TRBJ2-5|NA|NA|TRBV12-5
CASGFLKTQYF
TGTGCTAGTGGTTTTCTTAAGACCCAGTACTTC
>TRBJ2-1|NA|TRBD2|TRBV27
CASSWGLGYNEQFF
TGTGCCAGCAGTTGGGGACTAGGGTACAATGAGCAGTTCTTC
>TRBJ2-3|once|NA|TRBV25-1
CASISDTQYF
TGTGCCAGCATTTCAGATACGCAGTATTTT
>TRBJ2-6|NA|TRBD1|TRBV10-3
CAISDIVSGGSGANVLTF
TGTGCCATCAGTGATATCGTATCAGGGGGCTCTGGGGCCAACGTCCTGACTTTC
>TRBJ2-3|NA|TRBD2|TRBV7-8
CASSLDRPFSGPSTDTQYF
TGTGCCAGCAGCTTAGATCGCCCCTTTAGCGGGCCTAGCACAGATACGCAGTATTTT
>TRBJ1-2|NA|NA|TRBV5-4
CATRGGDASYGYTF
TGTGCCACCCGAGGGGGGGATGCGAGCTATGGCTACACCTTC
>TRBJ1-6|NA|NA|TRBV21-1
CATGTGGPYNSPLHF
TGTGCCACCGGGACAGGAGGTCCCTATAATTCACCCCTCCACTTT
>TRBJ2-1|NA|TRBD2|TRBV7-9
CASSLRLAGARDEQFF
TGTGCCAGCAGCTTACGACTAGCGGGGGCGCGGGATGAGCAGTTCTTC
>TRBJ2-2|NA|TRBD1|TRBV7-9
CASSLAVRGITGELFF
TGTGCCAGCAGCTTAGCTGTCAGGGGGATCACCGGGGAGCTGTTTTTT
>TRBJ2-7|NA|NA|TRBV5-6
CASSGARRGLDF
TGTGCCAGCAGCGGTGCCCGACGAGGTCTGGACTTC
>TRBJ1-1|once|NA|TRBV28
CASSFFAGRPEAFF
TGTGCCAGCAGTTTTTTTGCAGGCCGCCCTGAAGCTTTCTTT
>TRBJ2-7|NA|TRBD1|TRBV27
CASNLRQGALYEQYF
TGTGCCAGCAACCTAAGACAGGGGGCTTTATACGAGCAGTACTTC
>TRBJ1-5|NA|TRBD1|TRBV10-3
CASSPGTAINQPQHF
TGTGCCAGCAGCCCCGGGACAGCAATCAATCAGCCCCAGCATTTT
>TRBJ2-4|once|NA|TRBV11-2
CASSLGLRGLNIQYF
TGTGCCAGCAGCTTAGGCTTACGCGGACTAAACATTCAGTACTTC
>TRBJ1-2|NA|NA|TRBV19
CASSIDSRYGYTF
TGTGCCAGTAGTATTGATAGTCGCTATGGCTACACCTTC
>TRBJ2-3|NA|TRBD2|TRBV4-3
CASSQYLAGYTDTQYF
TGCGCCAGCAGCCAGTATCTAGCGGGGTACACAGATACGCAGTATTTT
>TRBJ2-2|NA|NA|TRBV9
CASSVGELGTGELFF
TGTGCCAGCAGCGTGGGGGAATTAGGGACCGGGGAGCTGTTTTTT
>TRBJ1-4|few|TRBD1|TRBV6-5
CASSYSMQGAYEKLFF
TGTGCCAGCAGTTACTCGATGCAGGGGGCCTATGAAAAACTGTTTTTT
>TRBJ1-1|NA|NA|TRBV7-3
CASSLTGSMNTEAFF
TGTGCCAGCAGCTTAACGGGCAGTATGAACACTGAAGCTTTCTTT
>TRBJ1-1|NA|TRBD1|TRBV6-1
CASRDLQGGRDEAFF
TGTGCCAGCAGAGACCTTCAAGGGGGCAGAGATGAAGCTTTCTTT
>TRBJ2-3|NA|NA|TRBV9
CASSGEDPQGPPDTQYF
TGTGCCAGCAGCGGAGAAGACCCGCAGGGCCCTCCAGATACGCAGTATTTT
>TRBJ1-5|once|NA|TRBV28
CASSGPRGPLHF
TGTGCCAGCAGTGGCCCCAGGGGACCTCTGCATTTT
>TRBJ1-5|NA|TRBD1|TRBV6-5
CASSFQGDNQPQHF
TGTGCCAGCAGTTTCCAGGGGGACAATCAGCCCCAGCATTTT